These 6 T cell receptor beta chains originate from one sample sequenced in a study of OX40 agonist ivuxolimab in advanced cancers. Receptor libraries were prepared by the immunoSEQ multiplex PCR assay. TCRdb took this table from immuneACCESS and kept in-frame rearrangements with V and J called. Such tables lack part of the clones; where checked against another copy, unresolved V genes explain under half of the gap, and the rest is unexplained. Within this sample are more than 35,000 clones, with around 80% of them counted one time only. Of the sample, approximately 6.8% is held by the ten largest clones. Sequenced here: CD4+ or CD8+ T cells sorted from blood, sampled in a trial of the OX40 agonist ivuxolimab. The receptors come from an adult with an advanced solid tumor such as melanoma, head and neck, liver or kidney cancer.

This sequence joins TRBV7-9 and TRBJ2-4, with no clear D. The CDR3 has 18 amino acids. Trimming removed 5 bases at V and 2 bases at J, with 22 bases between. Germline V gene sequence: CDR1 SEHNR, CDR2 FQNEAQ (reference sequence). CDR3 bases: TGTGCCAGCAGCCTTCCTCTCGGCAGCGCCTTGACCAAAAACATTCAGTACTTC. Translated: CASSLPLGSALTKNIQYF.

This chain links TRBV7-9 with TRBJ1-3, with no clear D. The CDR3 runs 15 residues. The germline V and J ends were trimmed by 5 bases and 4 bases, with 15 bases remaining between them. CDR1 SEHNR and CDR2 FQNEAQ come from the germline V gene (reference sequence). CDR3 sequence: CASSPPMREGNTIYF. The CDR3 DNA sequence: TGTGCCAGCAGCCCCCCGATGCGGGAAGGAAACACCATATATTTT.

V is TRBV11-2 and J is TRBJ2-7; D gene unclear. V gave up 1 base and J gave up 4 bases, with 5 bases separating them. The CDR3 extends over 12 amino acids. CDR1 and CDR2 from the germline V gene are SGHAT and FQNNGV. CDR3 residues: CASSLGEYEQYF. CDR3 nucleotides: TGTGCCAGCAGCTTAGGGGAATACGAGCAGTACTTC.

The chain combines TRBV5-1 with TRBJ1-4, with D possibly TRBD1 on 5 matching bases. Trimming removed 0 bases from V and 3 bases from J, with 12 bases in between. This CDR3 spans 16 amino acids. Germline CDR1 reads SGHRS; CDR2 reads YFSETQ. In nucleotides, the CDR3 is TGCGCCAGCAGCTTGGATCGACAGCTCGCTAATGAAAAACTGTTTTTT. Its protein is CASSLDRQLANEKLFF.

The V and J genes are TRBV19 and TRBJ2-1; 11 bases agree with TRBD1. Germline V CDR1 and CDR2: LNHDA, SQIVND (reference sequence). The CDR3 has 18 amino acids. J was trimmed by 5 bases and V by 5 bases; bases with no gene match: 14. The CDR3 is CASSPHPLPGQGDNEQFF. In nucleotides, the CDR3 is TGTGCCAGTAGTCCTCACCCTCTCCCGGGACAGGGGGACAATGAGCAGTTCTTC.

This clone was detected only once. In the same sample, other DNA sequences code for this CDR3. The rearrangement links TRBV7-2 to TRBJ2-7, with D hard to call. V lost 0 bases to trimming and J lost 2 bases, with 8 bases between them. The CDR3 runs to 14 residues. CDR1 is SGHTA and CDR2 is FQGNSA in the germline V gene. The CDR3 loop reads CASSLASRTYEQYF. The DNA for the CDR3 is TGTGCCAGCAGCTTAGCCAGCAGAACCTACGAGCAGTACTTC.